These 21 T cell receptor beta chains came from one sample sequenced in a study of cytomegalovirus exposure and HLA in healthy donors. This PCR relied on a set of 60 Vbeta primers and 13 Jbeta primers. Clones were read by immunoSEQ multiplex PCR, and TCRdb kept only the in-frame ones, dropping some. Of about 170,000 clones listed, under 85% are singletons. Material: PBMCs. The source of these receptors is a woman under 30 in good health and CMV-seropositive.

The CDR3 bases are TGCGCCAGCAGCCAAGCAGGGTTTCCATCCTACGAGCAGTACTTC. Encoded protein: CASSQAGFPSYEQYF. J is TRBJ2-7 and V is TRBV4-1; perhaps TRBD1 as D (5 bases). The CDR3 consists of 15 residues. Germline CDR1 reads MGHRA; CDR2 reads YSYEKL. V was pared by 1 base and J by 1 base, with 11 bases between.

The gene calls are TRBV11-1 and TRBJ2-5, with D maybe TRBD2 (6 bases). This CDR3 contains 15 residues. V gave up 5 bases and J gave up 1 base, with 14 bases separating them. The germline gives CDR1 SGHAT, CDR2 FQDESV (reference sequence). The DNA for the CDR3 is TGTGCCAGCAGCCCTCCGATGGGGGGCCAAGAGACCCAGTACTTC. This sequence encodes CASSPPMGGQETQYF. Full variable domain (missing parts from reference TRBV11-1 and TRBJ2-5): EAEVAQSPRYKITEKSQAVAFWCDPISGHATLYWYRQILGQGPELLVQFQDESVVDDSQLPKDRFSAERLKGVDSTLKIQPAELGDSAMYLCASSPPMGGQETQYFGPGTRLLVL.

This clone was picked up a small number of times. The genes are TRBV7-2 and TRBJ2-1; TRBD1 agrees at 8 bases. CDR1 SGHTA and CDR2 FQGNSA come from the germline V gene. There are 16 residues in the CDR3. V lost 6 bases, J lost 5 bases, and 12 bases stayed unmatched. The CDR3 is CASSSQGQGTHNEQFF. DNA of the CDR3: TGTGCCAGCAGTTCACAAGGACAGGGCACCCACAATGAGCAGTTCTTC. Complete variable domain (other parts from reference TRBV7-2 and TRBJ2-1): GAGVSQSPSNKVTEKGKDVELRCDPISGHTALYWYRQSLGQGLEFLIYFQGNSAPDKSGLPSDRFSAERTGGSVSTLTIQRTQQEDSAVYLCASSSQGQGTHNEQFFGPGTRLTVL.

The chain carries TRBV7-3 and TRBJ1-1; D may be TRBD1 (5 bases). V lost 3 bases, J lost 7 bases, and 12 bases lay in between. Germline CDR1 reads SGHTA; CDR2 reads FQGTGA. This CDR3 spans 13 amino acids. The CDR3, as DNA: TGTGCCAGCAGCTTTCAGGGAAGTGGTGAAGCTTTCTTT. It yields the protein CASSFQGSGEAFF.

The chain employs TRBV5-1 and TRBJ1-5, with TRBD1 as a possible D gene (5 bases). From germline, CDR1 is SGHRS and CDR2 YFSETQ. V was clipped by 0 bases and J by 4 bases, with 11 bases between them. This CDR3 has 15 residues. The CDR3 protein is CASSLGLSGNQPQHF. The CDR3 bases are TGCGCCAGCAGCTTGGGCTTGTCAGGGAATCAGCCCCAGCATTTT.

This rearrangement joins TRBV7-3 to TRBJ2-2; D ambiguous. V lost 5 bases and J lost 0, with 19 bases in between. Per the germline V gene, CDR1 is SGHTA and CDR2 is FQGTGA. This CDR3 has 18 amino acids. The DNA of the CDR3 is TGTGCCAGCAGCACAAGAACCGAGGCCCTAACGAACACCGGGGAGCTGTTTTTT. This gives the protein CASSTRTEALTNTGELFF.

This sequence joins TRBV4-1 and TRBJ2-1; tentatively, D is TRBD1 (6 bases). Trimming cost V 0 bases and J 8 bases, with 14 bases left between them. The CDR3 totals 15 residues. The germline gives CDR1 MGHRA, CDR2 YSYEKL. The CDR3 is CASSQDSQGWDEQFF. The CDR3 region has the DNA TGCGCCAGCAGCCAAGATTCACAGGGTTGGGATGAGCAGTTCTTC.

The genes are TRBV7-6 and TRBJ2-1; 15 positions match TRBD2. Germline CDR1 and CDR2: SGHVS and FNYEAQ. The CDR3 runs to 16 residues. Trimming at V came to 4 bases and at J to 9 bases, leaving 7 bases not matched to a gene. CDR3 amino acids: CASSSTGLAGGAEQFF. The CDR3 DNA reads TGTGCCAGCAGCTCGACGGGACTAGCGGGGGGTGCTGAGCAGTTCTTC.

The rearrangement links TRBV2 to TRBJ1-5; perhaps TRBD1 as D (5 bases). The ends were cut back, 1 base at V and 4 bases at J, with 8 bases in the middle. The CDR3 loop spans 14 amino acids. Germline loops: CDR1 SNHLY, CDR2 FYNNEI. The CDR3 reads CASSEGAGNQPQHF. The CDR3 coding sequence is TGTGCCAGCAGTGAAGGGGCAGGGAATCAGCCCCAGCATTTT.

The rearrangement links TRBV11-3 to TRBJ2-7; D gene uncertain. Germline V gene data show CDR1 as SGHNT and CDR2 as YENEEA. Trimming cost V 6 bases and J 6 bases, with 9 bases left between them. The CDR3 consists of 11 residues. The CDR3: CASSSGGEQYF. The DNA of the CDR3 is TGTGCCAGCAGTTCCGGTGGCGAGCAGTACTTC.

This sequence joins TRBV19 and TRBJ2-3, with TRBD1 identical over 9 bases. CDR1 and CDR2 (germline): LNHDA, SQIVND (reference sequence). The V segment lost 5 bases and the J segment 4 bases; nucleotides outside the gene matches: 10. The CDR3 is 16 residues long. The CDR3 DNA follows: TGTGCCAGTAGTCCCCCGGGACAGGGTAGCGCAGATACGCAGTATTTT. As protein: CASSPPGQGSADTQYF. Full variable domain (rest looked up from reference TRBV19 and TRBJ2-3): DGGITQSPKYLFRKEGQNVTLSCEQNLNHDAMYWYRQDPGQGLRLIYYSQIVNDFQKGDIAEGYSVSREKKESFPLTVTSAQKNPTAFYLCASSPPGQGSADTQYFGPGTRLTVL.

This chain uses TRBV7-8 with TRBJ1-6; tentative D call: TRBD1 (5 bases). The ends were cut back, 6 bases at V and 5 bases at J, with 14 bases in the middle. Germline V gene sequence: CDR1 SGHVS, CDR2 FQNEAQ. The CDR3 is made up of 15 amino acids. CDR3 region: CASSSLEGDNSPLHF. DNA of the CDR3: TGTGCCAGCAGTTCACTCGAAGGGGATAATTCACCCCTCCACTTT.

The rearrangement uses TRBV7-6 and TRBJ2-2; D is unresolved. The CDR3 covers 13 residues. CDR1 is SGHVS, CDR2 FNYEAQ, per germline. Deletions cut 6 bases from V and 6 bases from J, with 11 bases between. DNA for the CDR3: TGTGCCAGCAGGTTCGAAACTCCCGGGGAGCTGTTTTTT. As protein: CASRFETPGELFF.

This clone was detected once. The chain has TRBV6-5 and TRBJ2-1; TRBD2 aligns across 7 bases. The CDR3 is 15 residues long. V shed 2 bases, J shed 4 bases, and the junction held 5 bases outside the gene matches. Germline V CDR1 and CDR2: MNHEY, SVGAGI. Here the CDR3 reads CASSYGQRGYNEQFF. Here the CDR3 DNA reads TGTGCCAGCAGTTACGGTCAGCGGGGTTACAATGAGCAGTTCTTC.

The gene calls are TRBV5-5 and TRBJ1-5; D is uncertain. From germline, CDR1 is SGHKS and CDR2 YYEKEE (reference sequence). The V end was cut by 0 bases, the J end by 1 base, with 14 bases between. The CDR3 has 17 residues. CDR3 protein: CASSLGGRIGSNQPQHF. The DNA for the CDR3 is TGTGCCAGCAGCTTGGGAGGGAGAATAGGCAGCAATCAGCCCCAGCATTTT.

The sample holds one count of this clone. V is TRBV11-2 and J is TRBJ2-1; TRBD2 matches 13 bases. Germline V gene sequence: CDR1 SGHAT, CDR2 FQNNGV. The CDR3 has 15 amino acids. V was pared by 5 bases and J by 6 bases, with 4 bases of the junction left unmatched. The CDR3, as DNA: TGTGCCAGCAGCCATTGGACTAGCGGGGGCAATGAGCAGTTCTTC. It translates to CASSHWTSGGNEQFF.

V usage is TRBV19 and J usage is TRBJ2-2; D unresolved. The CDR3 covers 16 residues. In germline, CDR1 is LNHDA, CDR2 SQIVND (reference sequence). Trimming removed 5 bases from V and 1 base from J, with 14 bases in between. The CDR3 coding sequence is TGTGCCAGTAGTCCCCCTGGCAGGCGGAACACCGGGGAGCTGTTTTTT. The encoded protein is CASSPPGRRNTGELFF.

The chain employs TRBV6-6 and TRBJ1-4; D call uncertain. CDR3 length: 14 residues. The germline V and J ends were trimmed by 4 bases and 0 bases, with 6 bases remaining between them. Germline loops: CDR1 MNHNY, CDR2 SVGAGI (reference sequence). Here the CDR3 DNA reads TGTGCCAGCAGTTCCTTTGCAACTAATGAAAAACTGTTTTTT. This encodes CASSSFATNEKLFF.

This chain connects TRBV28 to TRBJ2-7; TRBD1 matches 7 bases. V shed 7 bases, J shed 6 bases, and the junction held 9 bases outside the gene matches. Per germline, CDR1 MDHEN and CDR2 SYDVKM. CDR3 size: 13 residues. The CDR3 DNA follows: TGTGCCAGCAATGACAGGGTATCGAGCGAGCAGTACTTC. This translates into CASNDRVSSEQYF.

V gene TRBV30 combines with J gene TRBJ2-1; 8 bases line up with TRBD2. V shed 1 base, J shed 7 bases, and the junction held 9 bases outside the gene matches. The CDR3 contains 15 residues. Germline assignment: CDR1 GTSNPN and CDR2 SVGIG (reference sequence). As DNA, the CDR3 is TGTGCCTGGAGTGAGGCTAGCGGGCCGAGGAATGAGCAGTTCTTC. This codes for CAWSEASGPRNEQFF.

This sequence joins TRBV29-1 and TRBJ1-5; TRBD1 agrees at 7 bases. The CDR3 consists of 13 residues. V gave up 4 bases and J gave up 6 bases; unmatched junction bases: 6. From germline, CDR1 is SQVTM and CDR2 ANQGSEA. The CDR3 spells CSVAPGGGQPQHF. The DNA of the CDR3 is TGCAGCGTTGCCCCAGGGGGAGGTCAGCCCCAGCATTTT.